The rows below give T cell receptor beta chains drawn from one sample of a study of T cell responses to AZD1222 COVID-19 vaccine. Method: immunoSEQ multiplex PCR; TCRdb's copy keeps in-frame clones and lacks some. The sample lists some 190,000 clones, 88% occurring once. Material: peripheral blood, obtained on day 0 of AZD1222 vaccination. These receptors all come from an adult in good health. CDR3s include the opening cysteine and the closing phenylalanine or tryptophan. The D gene is left open where the match is weak. A clone size is listed for some rows: how often the clone was seen (once, few, many), or a class if it is expanded.

CSVVRVNEQFF	TGCAGCGTTGTGAGGGTGAATGAGCAGTTCTTC	TRBV29-1	once	NA	TRBJ2-1
CASSVGGAGDTQYF	TGTGCCAGCAGTGTCGGGGGGGCAGGAGATACGCAGTATTTT	TRBV6-4	NA	TRBD2	TRBJ2-3
CASSGRGVFGRYF	TGTGCCAGCAGTGGTCGGGGGGTCTTCGGGCGGTATTTT	TRBV2	NA	TRBD2	TRBJ2-3
CASSLPTDTQYF	TGTGCCAGCAGCCTTCCCACAGATACGCAGTATTTT	TRBV7-2	once	NA	TRBJ2-3
CASSYFDRGNSPLHF	TGTGCCAGCAGTTACTTCGACAGGGGTAATTCACCCCTCCACTTT	TRBV6-5	NA	TRBD1	TRBJ1-6
CATGARGAYGYTF	TGTGCCACTGGGGCAAGGGGCGCGTATGGCTACACCTTC	TRBV15	NA	NA	TRBJ1-2
CASSQAGSGTYGYTF	TGTGCCAGCAGCCAGGCAGGTTCGGGGACATATGGCTACACCTTC	TRBV14	NA	NA	TRBJ1-2
CASKMIYGYTF	TGTGCCAGCAAAATGATCTATGGCTACACCTTC	TRBV6-5	NA	NA	TRBJ1-2
CASSLVAAYEQYF	TGCGCCAGCAGCTTGGTGGCAGCCTACGAGCAGTACTTC	TRBV5-1	NA	NA	TRBJ2-7
CATSSERGRFNQPQHF	TGTGCCACCAGCAGTGAGAGGGGGCGTTTCAATCAGCCCCAGCATTTT	TRBV15	NA	TRBD1	TRBJ1-5
CAISDTGKPNTGELFF	TGTGCCATCAGTGATACGGGAAAACCGAACACCGGGGAGCTGTTTTTT	TRBV10-3	NA	NA	TRBJ2-2
CASKGNGGYTF	TGTGCCAGCAAAGGGAATGGTGGCTACACCTTC	TRBV6-5	NA	NA	TRBJ1-2
CASSYGFPDHQPQHF	TGTGCCAGCAGTTACGGATTCCCAGACCATCAGCCCCAGCATTTT	TRBV6-6	NA	NA	TRBJ1-5
CASSPLAGGRNEQYF	TGTGCCAGCAGTCCTCTAGCGGGGGGTAGGAACGAGCAGTACTTC	TRBV14	NA	TRBD2	TRBJ2-7
CASSEGQGNYGYTF	TGTGCCAGCAGCGAAGGACAGGGGAACTATGGCTACACCTTC	TRBV7-3	NA	TRBD1	TRBJ1-2